The 11 T cell receptor beta chains below all came from one sample that was sequenced in a study of blood T cell repertoires in COVID-19. Libraries were prepared by immunoSEQ multiplex PCR; TCRdb keeps only in-frame clonotypes and omits some of them. The table lists 85,000 to 110,000 clones, 88% of them singletons. The source material was peripheral blood. These receptors were collected from a human donor in a cohort sampled during active COVID-19.

This rearrangement joins TRBV18 to TRBJ2-7; TRBD1 matches at 8 bases. V shed 4 bases, J shed 1 base, and the junction held 9 bases outside the gene matches. This CDR3 is built from 16 residues. From germline, CDR1 is KGHSH and CDR2 LQKENI. In nucleotides, the CDR3 is TGTGCCAGCTCACGTAGTGGACAGGGACCTTCCTACGAGCAGTACTTC. It specifies CASSRSGQGPSYEQYF.

This chain uses TRBV10-2 with TRBJ2-2, with a weak D call TRBD2 (6 bases). V was cut by 3 bases and J by 4 bases, with 12 bases left in between. CDR3 length equals 15 residues. In germline, CDR1 is WSHSY, CDR2 SAAADI. The CDR3 reads CASSDWQGGTGELFF. The DNA of the CDR3 is TGCGCCAGCAGTGATTGGCAGGGAGGCACCGGGGAGCTGTTTTTT.

This clone has a handful of counts. The rearrangement joins TRBV6-5 to TRBJ2-7; 7 bases align to TRBD2. Germline CDR1 and CDR2: MNHEY and SVGAGI. Trimming at V came to 10 bases and at J to 6 bases, leaving 15 bases not matched to a gene. The CDR3 covers 14 residues. CDR3 sequence reads: CATGRIAGSGEQYF. CDR3 in DNA: TGTGCCACGGGGAGGATAGCGGGTAGCGGCGAGCAGTACTTC.

The chain combines TRBV19 with TRBJ1-2; 12 nucleotides align to TRBD1. After removal of 7 bases from V and 2 bases from J, the junction contained 14 bases not matched to a gene. CDR3 size: 18 residues. Germline loops: CDR1 LNHDA, CDR2 SQIVND (reference sequence). The CDR3 is CASTYLGTGGLTNYGYTF. CDR3 sequence (DNA): TGTGCCAGTACCTACCTCGGGACAGGGGGCCTGACCAACTATGGCTACACCTTC.

This rearrangement joins TRBV6-6 to TRBJ1-4; D is unclear. The CDR3 sequence is 15 residues long. The V gene's germline CDR1 is MNHNY and CDR2 SVGAGI (reference sequence). V lost 6 bases and J lost 3, with 14 bases in between. The CDR3 loop reads CASRPAGSANEKLFF. In nucleotides, the CDR3 is TGTGCCAGCAGGCCGGCGGGCTCGGCTAATGAAAAACTGTTTTTT.

This clone is a singleton in its sample. This chain uses TRBV11-2 with TRBJ2-7; 13 bases align to TRBD2. CDR3 length: 16 amino acids. In germline, CDR1 is SGHAT, CDR2 FQNNGV. V dropped 0 bases and J dropped 5; count of bases not matched to a gene: 4. CDR3 DNA sequence: TGTGCCAGCAGCTTAGAGGGGACTAGCGGGACTGACGAGCAGTACTTC. The encoded protein is CASSLEGTSGTDEQYF.

CDR3 sequence (DNA): TGTGCCAGCAGCCCGCGGACAGGGGAATCCAAAAACATTCAGTACTTC. It encodes CASSPRTGESKNIQYF. The chain has TRBV7-2 and TRBJ2-4, with 9 nucleotides matching TRBD1. V trimming: 5 bases; J trimming: 2 bases; junction bases outside the gene matches: 7. The germline V gene has CDR1 SGHTA and CDR2 FQGNSA. The CDR3 contains 16 residues.

The chain combines TRBV10-2 with TRBJ2-3; 9 nucleotides align to TRBD1. The junction had 10 bases not matched to a gene; V was cut back by 7 bases and J by 5 bases. CDR1 and CDR2 (germline): WSHSY, SAAADI. The CDR3 covers 15 residues. CDR3 DNA sequence: TGCGCCAGCATCAAGGGGACAGGGCAACGAGATACGCAGTATTTT. It yields the protein CASIKGTGQRDTQYF.

The V call is TRBV3-1 (or the pseudogene TRBV3-2), the J call TRBJ2-7; tentative D call: TRBD1 (8 bases). V dropped 4 bases and J dropped 3 bases, with 16 bases sitting between them. Germline V CDR1 and CDR2: LGHDT, YNNKEL (reference sequence). The CDR3 is 15 amino acids. Here the CDR3 reads CASSPGQGGGYEQYF. Written as DNA, the CDR3 is TGTGCCAGCAGCCCTGGACAGGGAGGGGGCTACGAGCAGTACTTC.

This chain links TRBV19 with TRBJ1-5; 7 bases match TRBD1. The ends lost 5 bases at V and 2 bases at J; junction bases unmatched: 3. The CDR3 has 14 residues. Germline V lookup: CDR1 LNHDA, CDR2 SQIVND (reference sequence). The CDR3 is CASSAGGGNQPQHF. The CDR3 bases are TGTGCCAGTAGTGCAGGGGGAGGCAATCAGCCCCAGCATTTT.

The V call is TRBV19, the J call TRBJ2-3; possible D gene TRBD1, 5 bases. CDR3 length: 14 amino acids. The V end lost 9 bases, the J end lost 4 bases, and 17 bases lay between the germline ends. Germline assignment: CDR1 LNHDA and CDR2 SQIVND (reference sequence). The chain's CDR3 is CASSPGRAADTQYF. The CDR3 nucleotides read TGTGCCAGCTCCCCGGGCAGGGCGGCAGATACGCAGTATTTT.